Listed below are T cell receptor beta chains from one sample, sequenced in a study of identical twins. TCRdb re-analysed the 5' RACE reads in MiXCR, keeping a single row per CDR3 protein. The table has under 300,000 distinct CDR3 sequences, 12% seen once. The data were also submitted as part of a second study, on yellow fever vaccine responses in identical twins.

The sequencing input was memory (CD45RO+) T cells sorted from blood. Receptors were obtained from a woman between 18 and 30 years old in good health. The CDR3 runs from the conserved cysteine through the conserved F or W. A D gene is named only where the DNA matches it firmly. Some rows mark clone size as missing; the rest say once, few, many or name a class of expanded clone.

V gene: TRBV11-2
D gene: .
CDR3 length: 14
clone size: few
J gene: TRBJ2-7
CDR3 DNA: TGTGCCAGCAGCTTCCTAGCTTCCATAGGGGAGCAGTACTTC
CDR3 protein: CASSFLASIGEQYF

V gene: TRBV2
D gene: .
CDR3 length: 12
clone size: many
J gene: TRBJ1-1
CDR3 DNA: TGTGCCAGCAGGCCAGGGGCGACTGAAGCTTTCTTT
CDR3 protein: CASRPGATEAFF

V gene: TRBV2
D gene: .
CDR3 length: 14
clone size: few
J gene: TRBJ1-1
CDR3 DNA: TGTGCCAGCAGTGTGACACAAGCGAACACTGAAGCTTTCTTT
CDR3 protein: CASSVTQANTEAFF

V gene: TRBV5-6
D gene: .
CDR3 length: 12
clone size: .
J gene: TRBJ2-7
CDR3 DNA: TGTGCCAGCAGTGACGAGGCCTACGAGCAGTACTTC
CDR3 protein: CASSDEAYEQYF

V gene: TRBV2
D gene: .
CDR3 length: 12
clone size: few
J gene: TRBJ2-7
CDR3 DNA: TGTGCCAGCAGTGAAGCGCTGCTGGGGCAGTACTTC
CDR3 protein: CASSEALLGQYF

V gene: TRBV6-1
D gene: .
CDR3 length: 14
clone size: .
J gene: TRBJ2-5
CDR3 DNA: TGTGCCAGCAGTCGGCTAGCGCCAGAAGAGACCCAGTACTTC
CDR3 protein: CASSRLAPEETQYF

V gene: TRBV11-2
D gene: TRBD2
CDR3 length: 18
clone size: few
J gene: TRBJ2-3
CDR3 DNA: TGTGCCAGCAGCCCCGGGACTAGCGGGGGCCTTAGCACAGATACGCAGTATTTT
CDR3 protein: CASSPGTSGGLSTDTQYF

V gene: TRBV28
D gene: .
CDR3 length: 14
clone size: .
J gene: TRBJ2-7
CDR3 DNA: TGTGCCAGCAGTTCCCTGGGACTGAACTACGAGCAGTACTTC
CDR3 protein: CASSSLGLNYEQYF

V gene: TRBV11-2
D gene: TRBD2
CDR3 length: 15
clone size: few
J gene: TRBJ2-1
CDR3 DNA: TGTGCCAGCAGCCAGACTAGCGGGAGTTTCTATGAGCAGTTCTTC
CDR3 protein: CASSQTSGSFYEQFF

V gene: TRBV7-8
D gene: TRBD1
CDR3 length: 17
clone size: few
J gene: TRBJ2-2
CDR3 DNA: TGTGCCAGCAGCTTAGATTTCGGGACAGCGATCCCCGGGGAGCTGTTTTTT
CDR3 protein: CASSLDFGTAIPGELFF

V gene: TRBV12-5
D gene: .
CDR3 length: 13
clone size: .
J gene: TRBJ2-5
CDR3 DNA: TGTGCTAGTGGTTTGTCCCTCGGAGAGACCCAGTACTTC
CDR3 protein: CASGLSLGETQYF

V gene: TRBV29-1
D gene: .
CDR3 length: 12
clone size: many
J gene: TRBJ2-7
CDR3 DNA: TGCAGCGTTCACGATGACAGCTACGAGCAGTACTTC
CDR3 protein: CSVHDDSYEQYF

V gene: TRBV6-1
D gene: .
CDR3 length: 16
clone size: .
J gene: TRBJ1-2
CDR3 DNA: TGTGCCAGCAGTGAAGGCCCGTGGACGGCCCCCTATGGCTACACCTTC
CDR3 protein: CASSEGPWTAPYGYTF

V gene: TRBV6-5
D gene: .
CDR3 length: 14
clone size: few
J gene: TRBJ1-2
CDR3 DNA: TGTGCCAGCAGTTACCGGAATTCTAACTATGGCTACACCTTC
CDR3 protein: CASSYRNSNYGYTF

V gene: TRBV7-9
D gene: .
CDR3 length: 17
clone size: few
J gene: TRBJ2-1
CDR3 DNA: TGTGCCAGCAGCTACCGGTGGAGTGGGGGCCAGGGAAATGAGCAGTTCTTC
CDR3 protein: CASSYRWSGGQGNEQFF

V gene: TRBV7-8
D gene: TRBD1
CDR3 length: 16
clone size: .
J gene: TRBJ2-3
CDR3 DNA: TGTGCCAGCAGCCCCCCGGGACAGGGGGCGTCAGATACGCAGTATTTT
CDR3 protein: CASSPPGQGASDTQYF

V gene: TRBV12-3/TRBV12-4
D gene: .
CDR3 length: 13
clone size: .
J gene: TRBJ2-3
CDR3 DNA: TGTGCCAGCAGTTTATTTAAGGGAGATACGCAGTATTTT
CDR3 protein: CASSLFKGDTQYF

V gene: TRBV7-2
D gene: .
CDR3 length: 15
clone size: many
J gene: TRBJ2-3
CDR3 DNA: TGTGCCAGCAGCTTAACGATGATGCGGGATTTTACGCAGTATTTT
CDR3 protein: CASSLTMMRDFTQYF

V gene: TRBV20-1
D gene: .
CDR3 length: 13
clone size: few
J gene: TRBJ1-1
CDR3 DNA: TGCAGTGCAACCAAAGGGGTTGTCACTGAAGCTTTCTTT
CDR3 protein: CSATKGVVTEAFF

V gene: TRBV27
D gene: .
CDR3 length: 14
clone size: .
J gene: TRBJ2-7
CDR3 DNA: TGTGCCAGCAGTTTAATAACAAGGTCCTACGAGCAGTACTTC
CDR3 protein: CASSLITRSYEQYF

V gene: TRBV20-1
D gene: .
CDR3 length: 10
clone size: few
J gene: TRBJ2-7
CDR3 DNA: TGCAGTGCTAGAGAGGGACCCTTATACTTC
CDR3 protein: CSAREGPLYF

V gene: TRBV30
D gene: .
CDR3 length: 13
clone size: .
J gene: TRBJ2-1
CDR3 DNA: TGTGCCTGGAGTGGCAGCTCCTACAATGAGCAGTTCTTC
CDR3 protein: CAWSGSSYNEQFF

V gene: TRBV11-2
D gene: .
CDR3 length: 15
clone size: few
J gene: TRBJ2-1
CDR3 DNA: TGTGCCAGCAGCTTCTCGGGAGTGGTCTACAATGAGCAGTTCTTC
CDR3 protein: CASSFSGVVYNEQFF

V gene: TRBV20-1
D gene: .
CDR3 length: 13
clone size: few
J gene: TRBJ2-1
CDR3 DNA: TGCAGTGCAGGGGCTCGACACTTCAATGAGCAGTTCTTC
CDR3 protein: CSAGARHFNEQFF

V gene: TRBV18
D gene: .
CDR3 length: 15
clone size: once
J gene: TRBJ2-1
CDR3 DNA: TGTGCCAGCTCACCAGGAAGGACGGACTACAATGAGCAGTTCTTC
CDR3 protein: CASSPGRTDYNEQFF

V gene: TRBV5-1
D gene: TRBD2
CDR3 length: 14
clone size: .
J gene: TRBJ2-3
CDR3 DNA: TGCGCCAGCAGCCCAGGGACTACCGGGGATACGCAGTATTTT
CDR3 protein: CASSPGTTGDTQYF

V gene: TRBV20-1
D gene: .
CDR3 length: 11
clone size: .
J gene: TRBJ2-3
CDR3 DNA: TGCAGTGCCACCCCTCAGGATACGCAGTATTTT
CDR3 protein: CSATPQDTQYF

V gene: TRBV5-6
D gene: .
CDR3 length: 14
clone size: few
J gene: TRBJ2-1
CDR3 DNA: TGTGCCAGCAGCGCCGGACTCTTTTGCGATGAGCAGTTCTTC
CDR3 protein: CASSAGLFCDEQFF

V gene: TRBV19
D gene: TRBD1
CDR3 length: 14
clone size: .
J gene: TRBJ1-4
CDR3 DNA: TGTGCCAGTGCCGAGGACAGGGAGAATGAAAAACTGTTTTTT
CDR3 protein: CASAEDRENEKLFF

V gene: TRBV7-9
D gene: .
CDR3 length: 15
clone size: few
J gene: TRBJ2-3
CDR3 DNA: TGTGCCAGCAGCTTACTTGCGGGTCGCACAGATACGCAGTATTTT
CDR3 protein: CASSLLAGRTDTQYF

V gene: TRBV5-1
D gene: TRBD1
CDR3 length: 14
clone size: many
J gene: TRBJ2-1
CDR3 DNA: TGCGCCAGCAGCTTGGGACAGGGTTACAATGAGCAGTTCTTC
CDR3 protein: CASSLGQGYNEQFF

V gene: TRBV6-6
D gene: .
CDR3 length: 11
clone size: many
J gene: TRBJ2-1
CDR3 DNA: TGTGCCAGCAAGGAGGGCCATGAGCAGTTCTTC
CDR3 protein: CASKEGHEQFF

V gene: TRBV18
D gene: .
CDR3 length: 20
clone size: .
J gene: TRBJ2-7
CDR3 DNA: TGTGCCAGCTCACCACTCCCGGGAGTGGGTTCAGTTGGGACGTCCTACGAGCAGTACTTC
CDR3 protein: CASSPLPGVGSVGTSYEQYF

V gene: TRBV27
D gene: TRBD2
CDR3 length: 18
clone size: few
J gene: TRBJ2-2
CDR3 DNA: TGTGCCAGCAGTTTAAAACCGGGACTAGCCGCGGTTACCGGGGAGCTGTTTTTT
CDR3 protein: CASSLKPGLAAVTGELFF

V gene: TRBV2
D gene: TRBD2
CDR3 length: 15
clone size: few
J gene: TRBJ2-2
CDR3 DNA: TGTGCCAGCAGCGAGGGCGGGAGACGGACCGGGGAGCTGTTTTTT
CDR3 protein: CASSEGGRRTGELFF

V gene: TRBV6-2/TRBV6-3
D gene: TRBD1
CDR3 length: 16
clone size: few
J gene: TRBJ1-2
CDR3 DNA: TGTGCCAGCAGTGTTCTGCGGACAGGGAGGAACTATGGCTACACCTTC
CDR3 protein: CASSVLRTGRNYGYTF

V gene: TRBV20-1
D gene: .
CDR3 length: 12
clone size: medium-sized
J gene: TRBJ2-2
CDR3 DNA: TGCAGTGCTAGAGAGGGGGGCGGGGAGCTGTTTTTT
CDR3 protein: CSAREGGGELFF

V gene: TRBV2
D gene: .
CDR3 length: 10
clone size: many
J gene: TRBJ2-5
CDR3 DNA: TGTGCCAGCAGTGAAGAGACCCAGTACTTC
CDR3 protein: CASSEETQYF

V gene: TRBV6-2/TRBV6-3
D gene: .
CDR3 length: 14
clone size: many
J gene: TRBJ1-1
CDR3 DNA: TGTGCCAGCAGTTACTCGAGCTACGCTACTGAAGCTTTCTTT
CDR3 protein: CASSYSSYATEAFF

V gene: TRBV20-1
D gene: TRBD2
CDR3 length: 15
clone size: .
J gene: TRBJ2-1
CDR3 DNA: TGCAGTGCTAGAGATAGGGTAGCGGGGGCACGTGAGCAGTTCTTC
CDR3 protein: CSARDRVAGAREQFF

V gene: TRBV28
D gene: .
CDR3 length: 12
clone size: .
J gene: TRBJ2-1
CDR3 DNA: TGTGCCAGCAGTTTAAAGGCAAATGAGCAGTTCTTC
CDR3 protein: CASSLKANEQFF

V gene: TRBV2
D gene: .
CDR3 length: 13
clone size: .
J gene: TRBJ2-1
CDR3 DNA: TGTGCCAGCAGTGAACTATACTACAATGAGCAGTTCTTC
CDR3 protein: CASSELYYNEQFF